This T cell receptor (beta chain) stems from a study of shared clonotypes between healthy human individuals. The overall study: The study drew on a couple of women and a few men aged 18 to 49 as donors. The study used three CD4 naive, three CD4 memory, two CD8 naive and one CD8 memory plate per donor.

In the naive CD8 group, cells lacked CD45RO and were positively selected for CCR7, so terminally differentiated effector memory CD45RA+ cells were left out. Concerning this clone: The antigen remains unidentified.

The CDR3 loop spans 13 amino acids. Germline CDR1 MDHEN, CDR2 SYDVKM. V shed 2 bases and J 7 bases; nucleotides not matched to a gene: 3. The assay was immunoSEQ multiplex PCR, and TCRdb's table has in-frame clones only and misses some. The top ten hold 1.5% to 2% of the sample, which has over 2,000,000 clones, 80% to 95% seen once. Study-level points and caveats: Incompleteness in sorted-subset sequencing, despite large depth, was shown by rarefaction. Some clonotypes were shared by all four sorted-subset donors, while others were not shared. The non-shared ones had lower generation probabilities than the shared ones.

The V call is TRBV28, the J call TRBJ2-3; TRBD1 matches at 7 bases. The TCR was taken from a man younger than 30 in good health. Some clones in this sample may be carry-over from other donors' samples. Sequencing was carried out using naive CD8+ T cells from PBMCs. The CDR3, as DNA: TGTGCCAGCAGTTTAGACAGGGTGAATACGCAGTATTTT. Protein product: CASSLDRVNTQYF. The entire variable domain, with the rest obtained from reference TRBV28 and TRBJ2-3, is as follows: DVKVTQSSRYLVKRTGEKVFLECVQDMDHENMFWYRQDPGLGLRLIYFSYDVKMKEKGDIPEGYSVSREKKERFSLILESASTNQTSMYLCASSLDRVNTQYFGPGTRLTVL.